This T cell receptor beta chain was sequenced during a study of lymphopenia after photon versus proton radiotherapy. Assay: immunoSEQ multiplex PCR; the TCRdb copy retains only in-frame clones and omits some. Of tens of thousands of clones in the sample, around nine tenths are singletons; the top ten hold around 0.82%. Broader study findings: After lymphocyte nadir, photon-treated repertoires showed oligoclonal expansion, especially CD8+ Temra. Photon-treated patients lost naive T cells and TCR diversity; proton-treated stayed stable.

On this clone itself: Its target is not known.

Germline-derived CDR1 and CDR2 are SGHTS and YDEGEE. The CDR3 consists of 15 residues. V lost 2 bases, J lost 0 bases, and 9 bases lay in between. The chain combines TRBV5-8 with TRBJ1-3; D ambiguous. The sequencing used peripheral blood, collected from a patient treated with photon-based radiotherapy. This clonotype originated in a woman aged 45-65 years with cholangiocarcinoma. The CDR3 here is CASSFAGSSGNTIYF. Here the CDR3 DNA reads TGTGCCAGCAGCTTCGCGGGTAGCTCTGGAAACACCATATATTTT.